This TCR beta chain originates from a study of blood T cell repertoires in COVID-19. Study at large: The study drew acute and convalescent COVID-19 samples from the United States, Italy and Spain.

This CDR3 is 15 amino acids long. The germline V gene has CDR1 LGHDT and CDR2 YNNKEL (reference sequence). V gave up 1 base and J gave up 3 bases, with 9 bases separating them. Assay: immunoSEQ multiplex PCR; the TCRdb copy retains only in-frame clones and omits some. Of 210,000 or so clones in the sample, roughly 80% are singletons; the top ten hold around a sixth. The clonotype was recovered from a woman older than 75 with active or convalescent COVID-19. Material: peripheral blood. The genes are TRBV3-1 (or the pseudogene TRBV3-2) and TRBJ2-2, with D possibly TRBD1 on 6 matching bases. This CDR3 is CASSQGQVDTGELFF. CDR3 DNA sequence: TGTGCCAGCAGCCAAGGACAGGTGGACACCGGGGAGCTGTTTTTT.